What follows are 17 T cell receptor beta chains derived from one specimen sequenced in a study of cytomegalovirus exposure and HLA in healthy donors. With 60 Vbeta and 13 Jbeta primers, the PCR was carried out. Using immunoSEQ multiplex PCR, the repertoire was profiled, and TCRdb retains in-frame clones only, with some absent. The sample consists of roughly 150,000 clones, roughly 85% of them appearing once. The specimen was PBMCs. The receptors were gathered from a boy under 10 years old in good health and CMV-seronegative.

The chain combines TRBV7-7 with TRBJ2-2; no firm D call. Trimming removed 1 base from V and 3 bases from J, with 6 bases in between. The CDR3 is 14 residues long. CDR1 and CDR2 (germline): SSHAT, FNYEAQ (reference sequence). CDR3 sequence: CASSLVRYTGELFF. For the CDR3, the DNA is TGTGCCAGCAGCTTAGTCCGTTACACCGGGGAGCTGTTTTTT.

This chain joins TRBV4-1 and TRBJ1-3; D is uncertain. Germline values: CDR1 MGHRA, CDR2 YSYEKL. This CDR3 region has 17 residues. Trimming shortened V by 2 bases and J by 2 bases, and 16 bases separated the two germline ends. DNA of the CDR3: TGCGCCAGCAGCCAACCCCCCCGGGAAACAGCTGGAAACACCATATATTTT. This sequence encodes CASSQPPRETAGNTIYF.

The genes are TRBV6-1 and TRBJ2-1; D possibly corresponds to TRBD2 (6 bases). CDR1 is MNHNS, CDR2 SASEGT, per germline. The CDR3 extends over 15 amino acids. V was shortened by 4 bases and J by 4 bases, with 14 bases between the two germline ends. The CDR3 DNA reads as TGTGCCAGCAGTGGGGGGGAGAGCCGGTACAATGAGCAGTTCTTC. This codes for CASSGGESRYNEQFF.

The J gene is TRBJ1-5, the V gene TRBV29-1, with 8 bases matching TRBD1. The CDR3 is 13 residues long. V shed 3 bases, J shed 3 bases, and the junction held 1 base outside the gene matches. Germline assignment: CDR1 SQVTM and CDR2 ANQGSEA. In nucleotides, the CDR3 is TGCAGCGTTGAGACAGGGGTCAATCAGCCCCAGCATTTT. This sequence encodes CSVETGVNQPQHF. The whole variable domain, filled in from reference TRBV29-1 and TRBJ1-5, reads SAVISQKPSRDICQRGTSLTIQCQVDSQVTMMFWYRQQPGQSLTLIATANQGSEATYESGFVIDKFPISRPNLTFSTLTVSNMSPEDSSIYLCSVETGVNQPQHFGDGTRLSIL.

This chain joins TRBV18 and TRBJ2-3; 9 nucleotides line up with TRBD1. V shed 4 bases, J shed 9 bases, and the junction held 5 bases outside the gene matches. CDR3 length equals 13 residues. Germline assignment: CDR1 KGHSH and CDR2 LQKENI. CDR3 protein: CASSLGTGTTQYF. For the CDR3, the DNA is TGTGCCAGCTCACTTGGGACAGGGACGACGCAGTATTTT.

The CDR3 region is CASKGSVYEQYF. The CDR3 region has the DNA TGTGCCAGCAAAGGGAGTGTCTACGAGCAGTACTTC. The chain recombines TRBV2 with TRBJ2-5; D might be TRBD2 (5 bases). With the DNA end fitting TRBJ2-7 better, the J assignment may be wrong. CDR3 length equals 12 residues. The germline CDR1 and CDR2 sequences are SNHLY and FYNNEI.

The chain uses TRBV6-1 and TRBJ2-1, with D possibly TRBD2 on 5 matching bases. From germline, CDR1 is MNHNS and CDR2 SASEGT. The CDR3 is 11 residues long. Trimming shortened V by 6 bases and J by 10 bases, and 10 bases separated the two germline ends. For the CDR3, the DNA is TGTGCCAGCAGCCGACCGGGGGAGCAGTTCTTC. Its protein product is CASSRPGEQFF.

This clone came up once. The V and J genes are TRBV6-5 and TRBJ1-2; D not certain. Germline V gives CDR1 MNHEY, CDR2 SVGAGI. The CDR3 loop spans 14 amino acids. The V gene lost 8 bases and the J gene lost 8 bases, with 21 bases spanning the gap. CDR3: CASGETTRKWGYTF. The CDR3 bases are TGTGCCAGCGGGGAGACGACGAGAAAGTGGGGCTACACCTTC.

The chain joins TRBV7-9 to TRBJ2-2, with 7 bases that match TRBD1. The germline CDR1 and CDR2 sequences are SEHNR and FQNEAQ (reference sequence). The junction had 5 bases not matched to a gene; V was cut back by 1 base and J by 0 bases. The CDR3 consists of 17 residues. The CDR3 here is CASSLGPGQTNTGELFF. In DNA form, the CDR3 reads TGTGCCAGCAGCTTAGGCCCGGGACAGACGAACACCGGGGAGCTGTTTTTT.

This clone was observed a handful of times. This chain joins TRBV6-5 and TRBJ1-6, with a possible D match to TRBD1 (6 bases). Germline V lookup: CDR1 MNHEY, CDR2 SVGAGI. The CDR3 totals 16 residues. V lost 2 bases to trimming and J lost 3 bases, with 11 bases between them. The CDR3 sequence is CASSYVTDSYNSPLHF. Written as DNA, the CDR3 is TGTGCCAGCAGTTACGTGACGGACAGCTATAATTCACCCCTCCACTTT.

The V gene is TRBV28, the J gene TRBJ2-7, with TRBD2 matching over 11 bases. CDR1 and CDR2 (germline): MDHEN, SYDVKM. The CDR3 has 15 amino acids. J lost 4 bases, V lost 6 bases, and 8 bases had no gene match. The CDR3 coding sequence is TGTGCCAGCAGCCATACTAGCGGGAGTCCATACGAGCAGTACTTC. Amino acids: CASSHTSGSPYEQYF. Full variable domain (missing parts from reference TRBV28 and TRBJ2-7): DVKVTQSSRYLVKRTGEKVFLECVQDMDHENMFWYRQDPGLGLRLIYFSYDVKMKEKGDIPEGYSVSREKKERFSLILESASTNQTSMYLCASSHTSGSPYEQYFGPGTRLTVT.

The CDR3 loop reads CASSELYRTYEQYF. In DNA form, the CDR3 reads TGTGCCAGCAGTGAATTGTACAGAACCTACGAGCAGTACTTC. The J gene is TRBJ2-5, the V gene TRBV25-1; D is ambiguous. The J call is doubtful: the DNA matches TRBJ2-7 better. The length of the CDR3 is 14 residues. The germline gives CDR1 MGHDK, CDR2 SYGVNS.

V usage is TRBV28 and J usage is TRBJ2-7; 7 bases line up with TRBD1. The germline gives CDR1 MDHEN, CDR2 SYDVKM. V was pared by 3 bases and J by 4 bases, with 12 bases of the junction left unmatched. The CDR3 runs to 16 residues. The CDR3 DNA is TGTGCCAGCAGTTTTCACTTGGGGACAGCACTTTACGAGCAGTACGTC. Its protein product is CASSFHLGTALYEQYV.

The sample holds a few counts of this clone. The chain has TRBV7-8 and TRBJ1-1, with TRBD1 as a possible D gene (6 bases). V was pared by 4 bases and J by 4 bases, with 16 bases between. Germline CDR1 reads SGHVS; CDR2 reads FQNEAQ. The CDR3 is made up of 15 amino acids. The CDR3 sequence: CASSSQGTGLTEAFF. CDR3 in DNA: TGTGCCAGCAGCTCCCAGGGGACCGGCCTCACTGAAGCTTTCTTT.

V and J are TRBV30 and TRBJ2-5; maybe TRBD1 (6 bases). The CDR3 consists of 15 residues. Germline CDR1 reads GTSNPN; CDR2 reads SVGIG (reference sequence). Here the CDR3 reads CGASVGAGASETQYF. CDR3 coding DNA: TGTGGGGCCTCCGTAGGGGCAGGGGCATCCGAGACCCAGTACTTC.

The chain couples TRBV7-9 to TRBJ2-4, with TRBD2 as a possible D gene (5 bases). The germline V gene encodes CDR1 SEHNR and CDR2 FQNEAQ (reference sequence). This CDR3 is 15 amino acids long. The ends were cut back, 0 bases at V and 1 base at J, with 7 bases in the middle. This CDR3 reads CASSLAGLAKNIQYF. For the CDR3, the DNA is TGTGCCAGCAGCTTAGCCGGACTTGCCAAAAACATTCAGTACTTC.

V and J are TRBV21-1 and TRBJ1-5; the table's D gene call, TRBD1, was not cross checked with the DNA. TRBV21-1 counts as a pseudogene. This CDR3 comprises 15 residues. CDR3 in DNA: TGTGCCAGCAGGGACAGGGGGAAGAGGGATCAGCCCCAGCATTTT. Translating gives CASRDRGKRDQPQHF.